Sequencing of this T cell receptor beta chain was carried out in a study of cytomegalovirus exposure and HLA in healthy donors. The study's findings and limits: Analyzed later, association rates of TCRs varied across HLA loci, with DRB1 most and HLA-C fewest.

The primer mix had 60 Vbeta and 13 Jbeta primers. TCRdb's copy holds only in-frame clones and misses some; the assay was immunoSEQ multiplex PCR. The sample lists about 190,000 clones, around 79% occurring once. As concerns this clone: The target antigen is unknown.

V lost 5 bases and J lost 8, with 16 bases in between. The germline V gene encodes CDR1 SGHNT and CDR2 YYREEE (reference sequence). CDR3 length: 13 amino acids. The receptor's source is a woman between 18 and 29 years old in good health and CMV-seronegative. The rearrangement uses TRBV5-4 and TRBJ1-2, with D perhaps TRBD1 (5 bases). Sequenced sample: PBMCs. The CDR3 here is CASRIDSPGGYTF. CDR3 DNA sequence: TGTGCCAGCAGAATCGACAGCCCGGGCGGCTACACCTTC.